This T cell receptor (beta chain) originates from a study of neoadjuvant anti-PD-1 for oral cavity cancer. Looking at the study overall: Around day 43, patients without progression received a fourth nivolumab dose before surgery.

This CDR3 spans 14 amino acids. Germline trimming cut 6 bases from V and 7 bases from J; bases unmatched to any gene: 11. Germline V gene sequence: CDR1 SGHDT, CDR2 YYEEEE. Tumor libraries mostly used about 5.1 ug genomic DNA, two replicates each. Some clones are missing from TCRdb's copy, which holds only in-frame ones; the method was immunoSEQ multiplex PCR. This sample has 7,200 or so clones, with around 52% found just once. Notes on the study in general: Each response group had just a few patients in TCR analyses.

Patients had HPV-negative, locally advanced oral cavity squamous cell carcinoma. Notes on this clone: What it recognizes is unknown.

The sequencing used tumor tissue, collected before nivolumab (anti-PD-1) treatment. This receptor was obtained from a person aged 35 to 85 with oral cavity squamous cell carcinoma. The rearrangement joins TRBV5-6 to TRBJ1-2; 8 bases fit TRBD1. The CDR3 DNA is TGTGCCAGCAACAACTTTGGACAGGGACTTGGCTACACCTTC. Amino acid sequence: CASNNFGQGLGYTF.